Shown below are 4 T cell receptor beta chains from a single sample sequenced in a study of lymphopenia after photon versus proton radiotherapy. Sequencing was performed with immunoSEQ multiplex PCR; in TCRdb, only in-frame clones are kept and a portion is missing. The sample records tens of thousands of clones, 75% to 90% being singletons. The sample was peripheral blood, taken from a patient treated with photon-based radiotherapy. The receptors stem from a man between 35 and 55 years old with gastric cancer.

The sample holds one count of this clone. The V and J genes are TRBV2 and TRBJ2-7; 7 bases are shared with TRBD1. Germline trimming cut 7 bases from V and 3 bases from J; bases unmatched to any gene: 9. There are 14 residues in the CDR3. Looked up from germline, CDR1 is SNHLY and CDR2 is FYNNEI. CDR3 nucleotide sequence: TGTGCCAGCACCGAGACAGGGTTGGACTACGAGCAGTACTTC. This translates into CASTETGLDYEQYF.

This clone was detected only once. CDR3 residues: CASSERGRSTDTQYF. The DNA of the CDR3 is TGTGCCAGCAGTGAAAGAGGACGGTCCACAGATACGCAGTATTTT. The chain combines TRBV6-1 with TRBJ2-3; D remains ambiguous. The germline CDR1 and CDR2 sequences are MNHNS and SASEGT. Trimming took 2 bases from V and 2 from J, leaving 11 bases between them. This CDR3 has 15 residues.

This clone was counted a few times. The gene calls are TRBV11-2 and TRBJ1-6; D call uncertain. CDR1 SGHAT and CDR2 FQNNGV come from the germline V gene. The CDR3 spans 15 residues. Trimming pared 0 bases from V and 5 bases from J, leaving 8 bases between. The CDR3 DNA sequence: TGTGCCAGCAGCTTAGATAGAGGGAATAATTCACCCCTCCACTTT. Its translation is CASSLDRGNNSPLHF.

This clone was picked up one time. The J gene is TRBJ1-5, the V gene TRBV19; D gene uncertain. The germline V gene encodes CDR1 LNHDA and CDR2 SQIVND (reference sequence). Trimming shortened V by 7 bases and J by 4 bases, and 11 bases separated the two germline ends. CDR3 size: 13 residues. The CDR3 loop reads CASTKDGNQPQHF. In nucleotides, the CDR3 is TGTGCCAGTACTAAGGACGGGAATCAGCCCCAGCATTTT.